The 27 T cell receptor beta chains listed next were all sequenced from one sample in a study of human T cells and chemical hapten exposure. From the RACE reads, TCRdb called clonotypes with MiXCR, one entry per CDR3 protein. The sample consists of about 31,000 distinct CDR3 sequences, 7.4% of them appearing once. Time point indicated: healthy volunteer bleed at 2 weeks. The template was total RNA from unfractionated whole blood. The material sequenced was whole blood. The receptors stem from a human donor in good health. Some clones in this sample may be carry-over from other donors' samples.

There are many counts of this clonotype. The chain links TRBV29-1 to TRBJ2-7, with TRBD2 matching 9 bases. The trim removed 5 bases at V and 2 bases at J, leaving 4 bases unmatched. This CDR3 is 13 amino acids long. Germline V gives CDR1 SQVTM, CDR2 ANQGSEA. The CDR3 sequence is CSVLAGDTYEQYF. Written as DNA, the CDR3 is TGCAGCGTTTTAGCGGGAGACACCTACGAGCAGTACTTC.

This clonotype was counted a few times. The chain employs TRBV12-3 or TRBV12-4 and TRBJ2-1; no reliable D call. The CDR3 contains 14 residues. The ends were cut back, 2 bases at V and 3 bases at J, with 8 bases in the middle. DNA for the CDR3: TGTGCCAGCAGTTTAAGAGAGGACTACAATGAGCAGTTCTTC. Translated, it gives CASSLREDYNEQFF.

This CDR3 reads CSASQLGNSYGYTF. CDR3 nucleotides: TGCAGTGCTAGTCAACTGGGGAACAGCTATGGCTACACCTTC. The chain has TRBV20-1 and TRBJ1-2, with D unresolved. CDR1 is DFQATT and CDR2 is SNEGSKA in the germline V gene (reference sequence). The CDR3 loop spans 14 amino acids. Trimming removed 3 bases from V and 4 bases from J, with 15 bases in between.

In DNA form, the CDR3 reads TGTGCCAGCAGCTTAACAAGGACTAGCGGGAGATACGAGCAGTACTTC. This translates into CASSLTRTSGRYEQYF. This chain links TRBV11-2 with TRBJ2-7, with 13 bases aligning to TRBD2. The CDR3 runs 16 residues. Germline V gene lookup returns CDR1 SGHAT and CDR2 FQNNGV. Trimming at V came to 2 bases and at J to 4 bases, leaving 5 bases not matched to a gene.

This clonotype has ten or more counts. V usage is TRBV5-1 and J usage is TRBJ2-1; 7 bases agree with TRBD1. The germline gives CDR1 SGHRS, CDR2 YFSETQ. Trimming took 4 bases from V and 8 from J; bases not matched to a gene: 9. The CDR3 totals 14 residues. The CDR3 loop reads CASSTTGDSDEQFF. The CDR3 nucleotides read TGCGCCAGCAGCACAACAGGGGATAGCGATGAGCAGTTCTTC.

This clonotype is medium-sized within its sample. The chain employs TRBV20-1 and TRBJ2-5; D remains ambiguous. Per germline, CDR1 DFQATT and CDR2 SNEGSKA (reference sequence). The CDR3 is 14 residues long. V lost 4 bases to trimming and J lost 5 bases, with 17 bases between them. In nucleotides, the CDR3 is TGCAGTGCTACTCCCGAGGACGCGACGGAGACCCAGTACTTC. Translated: CSATPEDATETQYF.

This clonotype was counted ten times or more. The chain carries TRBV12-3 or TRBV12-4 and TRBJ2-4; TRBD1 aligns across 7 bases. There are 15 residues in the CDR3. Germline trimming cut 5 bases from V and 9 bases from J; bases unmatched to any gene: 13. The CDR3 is CASSQVPDRSGIQYF. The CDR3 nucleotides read TGTGCCAGCAGTCAGGTACCGGACAGGTCCGGCATTCAGTACTTC.

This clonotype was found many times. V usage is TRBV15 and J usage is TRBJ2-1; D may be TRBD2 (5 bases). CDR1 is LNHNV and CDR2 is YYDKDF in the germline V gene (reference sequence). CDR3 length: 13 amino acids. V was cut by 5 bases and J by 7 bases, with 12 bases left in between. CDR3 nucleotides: TGTGCCACCAGCGAGGAGGTGGGGAATGAGCAGTTCTTC. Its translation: CATSEEVGNEQFF.

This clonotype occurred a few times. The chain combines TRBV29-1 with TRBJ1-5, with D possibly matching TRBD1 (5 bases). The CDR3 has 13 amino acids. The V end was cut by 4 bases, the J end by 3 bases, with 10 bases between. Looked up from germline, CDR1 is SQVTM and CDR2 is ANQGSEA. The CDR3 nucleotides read TGCAGCGTTGGGGACGGAACCAATCAGCCCCAGCATTTT. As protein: CSVGDGTNQPQHF.

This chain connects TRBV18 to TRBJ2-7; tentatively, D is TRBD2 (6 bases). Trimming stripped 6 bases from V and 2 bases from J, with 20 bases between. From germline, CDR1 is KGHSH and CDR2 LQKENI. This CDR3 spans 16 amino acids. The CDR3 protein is CASSPGLGTFPYEQYF. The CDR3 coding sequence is TGTGCCAGCTCCCCGGGTCTAGGGACTTTTCCCTACGAGCAGTACTTC.

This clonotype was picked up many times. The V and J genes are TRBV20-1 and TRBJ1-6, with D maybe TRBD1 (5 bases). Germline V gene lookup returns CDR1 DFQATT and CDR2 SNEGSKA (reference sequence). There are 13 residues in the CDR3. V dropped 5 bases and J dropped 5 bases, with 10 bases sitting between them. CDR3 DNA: TGCAGTGCTTACGGACACAATAATTCACCCCTCCACTTT. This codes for CSAYGHNNSPLHF.

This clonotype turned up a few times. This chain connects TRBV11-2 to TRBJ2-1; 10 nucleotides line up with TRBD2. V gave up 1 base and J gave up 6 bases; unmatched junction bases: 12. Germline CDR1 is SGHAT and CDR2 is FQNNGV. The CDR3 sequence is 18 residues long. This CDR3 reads CASSLVSPSGSRSNEQFF. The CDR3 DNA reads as TGTGCCAGCAGCTTAGTTTCCCCTAGCGGGAGTAGAAGCAATGAGCAGTTCTTC.

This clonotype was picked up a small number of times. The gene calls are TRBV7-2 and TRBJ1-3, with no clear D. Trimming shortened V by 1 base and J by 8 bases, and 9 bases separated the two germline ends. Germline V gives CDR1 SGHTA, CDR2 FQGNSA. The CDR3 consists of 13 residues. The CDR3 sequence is CASSLDPGHTIYF. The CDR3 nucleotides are TGTGCCAGCAGCTTAGATCCCGGCCACACCATATATTTT.

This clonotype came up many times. The CDR3 region is CASSFFSGQDNSPLHF. The CDR3 DNA follows: TGTGCCAGCAGTTTCTTCTCGGGACAGGATAATTCACCCCTCCACTTT. V usage is TRBV28 and J usage is TRBJ1-6, with 8 positions matching TRBD1. The trim removed 3 bases at V and 5 bases at J, leaving 6 bases unmatched. This CDR3 comprises 16 residues. The V gene's germline CDR1 is MDHEN and CDR2 SYDVKM.

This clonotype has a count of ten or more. The CDR3 region has the DNA TGTGCCAGCAGTTACGGCCAGGTCAACACTGAAGCTTTCTTT. Translated, it gives CASSYGQVNTEAFF. This chain connects TRBV6-5 to TRBJ1-1; D is ambiguous. CDR1 and CDR2 (germline): MNHEY, SVGAGI. The CDR3 runs 14 residues. Deletions cut 2 bases from V and 2 bases from J, with 9 bases between.

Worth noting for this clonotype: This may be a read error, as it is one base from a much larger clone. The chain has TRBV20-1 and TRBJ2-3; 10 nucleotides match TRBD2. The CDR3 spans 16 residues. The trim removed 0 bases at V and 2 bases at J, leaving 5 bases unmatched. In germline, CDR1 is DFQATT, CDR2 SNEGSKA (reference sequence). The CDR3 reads CSAREWLAGDTDTQYF. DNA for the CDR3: TGCAGTGCTAGAGAGTGGCTAGCGGGGGACACAGATACGCAGTATTTT.

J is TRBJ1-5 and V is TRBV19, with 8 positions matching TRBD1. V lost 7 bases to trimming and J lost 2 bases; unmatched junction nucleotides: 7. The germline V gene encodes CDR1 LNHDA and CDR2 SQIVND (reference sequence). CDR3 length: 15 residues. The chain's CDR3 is CASKDRERGNQPQHF. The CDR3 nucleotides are TGTGCCAGTAAGGACAGGGAGCGGGGCAATCAGCCCCAGCATTTT.

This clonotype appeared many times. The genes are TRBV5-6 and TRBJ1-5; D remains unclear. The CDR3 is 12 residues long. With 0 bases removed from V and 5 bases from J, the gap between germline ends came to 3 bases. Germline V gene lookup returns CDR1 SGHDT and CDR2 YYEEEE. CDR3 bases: TGTGCCAGCAGCTTGGGGGATCAGCCCCAGCATTTT. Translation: CASSLGDQPQHF.

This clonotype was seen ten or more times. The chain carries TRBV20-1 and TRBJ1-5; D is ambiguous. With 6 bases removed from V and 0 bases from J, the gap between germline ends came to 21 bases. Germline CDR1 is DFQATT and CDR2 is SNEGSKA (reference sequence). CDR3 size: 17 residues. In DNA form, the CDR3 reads TGCAGTGCCCGTGGACCGACCGGGGTGTATAGCAATCAGCCCCAGCATTTT. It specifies CSARGPTGVYSNQPQHF.

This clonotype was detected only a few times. The CDR3 sequence is CASSPQANYGYTF. The CDR3 DNA is TGTGCCAGCTCACCCCAGGCTAACTATGGCTACACCTTC. V usage is TRBV18 and J usage is TRBJ1-2; D not certain. The CDR3 is 13 amino acids. Germline CDR1 is KGHSH and CDR2 is LQKENI. V gave up 3 bases and J gave up 0 bases, with 5 bases separating them.

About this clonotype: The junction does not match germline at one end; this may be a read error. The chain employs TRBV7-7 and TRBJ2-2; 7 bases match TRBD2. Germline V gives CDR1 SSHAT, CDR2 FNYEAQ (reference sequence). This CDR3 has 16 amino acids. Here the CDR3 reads CASSSGGGVNTGELFF. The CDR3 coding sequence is TGTGCTAGCAGCTCTGGGGGGGGAGTGAACACCGGGGAGCTGTTTTTT.

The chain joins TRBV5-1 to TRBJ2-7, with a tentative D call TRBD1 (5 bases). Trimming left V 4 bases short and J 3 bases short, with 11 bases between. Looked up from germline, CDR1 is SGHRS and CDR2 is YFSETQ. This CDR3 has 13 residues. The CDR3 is CASSRGQVYEQYF. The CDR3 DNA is TGCGCCAGCAGCCGCGGACAAGTCTACGAGCAGTACTTC.

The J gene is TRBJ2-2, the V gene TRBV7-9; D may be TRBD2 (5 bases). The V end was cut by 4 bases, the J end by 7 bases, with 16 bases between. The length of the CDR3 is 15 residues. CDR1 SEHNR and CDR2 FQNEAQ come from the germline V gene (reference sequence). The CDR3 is CASSSLSGDDGELFF. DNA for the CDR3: TGTGCCAGCAGCTCCCTATCCGGGGATGACGGGGAGCTGTTTTTT.

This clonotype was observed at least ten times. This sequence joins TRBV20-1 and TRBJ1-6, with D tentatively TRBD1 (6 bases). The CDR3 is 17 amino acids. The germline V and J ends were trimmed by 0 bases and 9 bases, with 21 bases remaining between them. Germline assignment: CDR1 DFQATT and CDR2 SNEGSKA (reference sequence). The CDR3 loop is CSARERDTSRWVSPLHF. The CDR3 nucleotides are TGCAGTGCTAGAGAACGGGACACCAGCCGATGGGTTTCACCCCTCCACTTT.

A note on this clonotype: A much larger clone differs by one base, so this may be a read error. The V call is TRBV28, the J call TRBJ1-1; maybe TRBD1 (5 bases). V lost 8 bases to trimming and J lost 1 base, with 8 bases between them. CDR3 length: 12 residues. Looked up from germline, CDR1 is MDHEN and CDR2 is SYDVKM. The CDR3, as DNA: TGTGCCAGCGACAGAAGGAACACTGAAGCTTTCTTT. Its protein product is CASDRRNTEAFF.

The chain's CDR3 is CASSPWTSGGESDTQYF. The CDR3 bases are TGCGCCAGCAGCCCTTGGACTAGCGGGGGGGAGTCAGATACGCAGTATTTT. The J gene is TRBJ2-3, the V gene TRBV4-3; 15 bases align to TRBD2. Germline lookup yields CDR1 LGHNA and CDR2 YSLEER. V trimming: 4 bases; J trimming: 4 bases; junction bases outside the gene matches: 6. The CDR3 runs to 17 residues.

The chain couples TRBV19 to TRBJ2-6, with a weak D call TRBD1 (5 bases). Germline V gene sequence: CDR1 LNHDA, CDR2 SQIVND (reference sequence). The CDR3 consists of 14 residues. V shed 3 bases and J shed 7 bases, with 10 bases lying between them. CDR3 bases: TGTGCCAGTAGTATCACCAGGGTAGCCAACGTCCTGACTTTC. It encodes CASSITRVANVLTF. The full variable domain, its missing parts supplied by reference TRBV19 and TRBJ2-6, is DGGITQSPKYLFRKEGQNVTLSCEQNLNHDAMYWYRQDPGQGLRLIYYSQIVNDFQKGDIAEGYSVSREKKESFPLTVTSAQKNPTAFYLCASSITRVANVLTFGAGSRLTVL.